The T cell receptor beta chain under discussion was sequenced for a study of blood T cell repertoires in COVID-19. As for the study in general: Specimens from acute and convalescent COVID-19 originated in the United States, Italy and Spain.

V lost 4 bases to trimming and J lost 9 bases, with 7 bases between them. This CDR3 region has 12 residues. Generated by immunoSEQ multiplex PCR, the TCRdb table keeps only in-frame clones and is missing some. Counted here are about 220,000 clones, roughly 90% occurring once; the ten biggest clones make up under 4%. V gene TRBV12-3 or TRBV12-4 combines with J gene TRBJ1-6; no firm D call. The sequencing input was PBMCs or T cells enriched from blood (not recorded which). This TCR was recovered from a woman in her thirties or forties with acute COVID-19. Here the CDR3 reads CASSYPGSPLHF. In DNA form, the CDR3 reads TGTGCCAGCAGTTACCCCGGTTCACCCCTCCACTTT.